Listed below are T cell receptor beta chains from one sample, sequenced in a study of T-cell memory formation after mild COVID-19. TCRdb used MiXCR to reprocess the 5' RACE reads, holding one entry per CDR3 protein. The profile shows approximately 340,000 distinct CDR3 sequences, approximately 15% of them singletons. Sequenced: PBMCs or a T cell subset sorted from them (not recorded which). The origin of the receptors is a man aged 18 to 29 who had mild COVID-19 (a few samples of this study predate the infection). Cell type and time point are not known. CDR3s include the opening cysteine and the closing phenylalanine or tryptophan.

TRBV30	TRBJ1-1	15	CAWRLGGASNTEAFF
TRBV19	TRBJ1-6	14	CASTYGPQNSPLHF
TRBV4-2	TRBJ2-5	16	CASSQFQGALQETQYF
TRBV4-1	TRBJ1-2	17	CASSRAPGQSTNYGYTF
TRBV5-1	TRBJ2-1	15	CASSLVLARVDEQFF
TRBV20-1	TRBJ2-7	14	CSASHSGGTYEQYF
TRBV12-3/TRBV12-4	TRBJ1-1	14	CASSLSQGADRAFF
TRBV4-2	TRBJ1-3	15	CASSQSTGFGNTIYF
TRBV20-1	TRBJ2-3	12	CSALTSGDTQYF
TRBV28	TRBJ2-4	13	CASSPGPKNIQYF
TRBV13	TRBJ1-2	14	CASSPGQGRYGYTF
TRBV6-2/TRBV6-3	TRBJ1-4	15	CASSYERQVNEKLFF
TRBV6-2/TRBV6-3	TRBJ2-1	15	CASSSPGRGVNEQFF
TRBV5-1	TRBJ1-1	15	CASSPRTGGNTEAFF
TRBV29-1	TRBJ2-1	14	CSVEDHGVYGEQFF
TRBV20-1	TRBJ1-2	13	CSSGNRGWDGYTF
TRBV5-1	TRBJ2-1	14	CASSSGFSYNEQFF
TRBV7-9	TRBJ1-4	16	CASSLASTGGAEKLFF
TRBV20-1	TRBJ1-4	14	CSAPDRPTNEKLFF
TRBV20-1	TRBJ1-2	13	CSATSGGVHGYTF
TRBV6-1	TRBJ1-1	12	CASRQGDTEAFF
TRBV7-3	TRBJ1-5	15	CASSLWANSNQPQHF
TRBV18	TRBJ2-2	17	CASSPRSLAGNTGELFF
TRBV6-6	TRBJ1-2	14	CASSWQGINYGYTF
TRBV12-3/TRBV12-4	TRBJ1-5	16	CASSFQGASGIQPQHF
TRBV7-9	TRBJ2-1	16	CASSGTSGEERNEQFF
TRBV7-2	TRBJ2-5	13	CASSPGRQETQYF
TRBV2	TRBJ2-7	14	CASSWTESSYEQYF
TRBV6-5	TRBJ1-2	13	CASRGTEYYGYTF
TRBV14	TRBJ2-4	15	CASSQLSGGADIQYF
TRBV7-9	TRBJ1-2	13	CASSFTGSNGYTF
TRBV12-3/TRBV12-4	TRBJ2-2	15	CASSFTYPNTGELFF
TRBV20-1	TRBJ2-1	14	CSARGQGLRNEQFF
TRBV10-3	TRBJ1-2	12	CATSPDNYGYTF
TRBV5-1	TRBJ2-2	18	CASSFPTSGHHNTGELFF
TRBV4-3	TRBJ1-2	14	CASSQVGSNYGYTF
TRBV4-3	TRBJ2-1	13	CASSQLSGDEQFF
TRBV29-1	TRBJ1-3	13	CTRCGGSGNTIYF
TRBV5-1	TRBJ2-3	17	CASSPRASGANTDTQYF
TRBV9	TRBJ2-1	15	CASSVGGTSGNEQFF
TRBV6-5	TRBJ1-3	13	CATRYSGGNTIYF
TRBV5-1	TRBJ2-3	13	CASSRSRTDTQYF
TRBV6-2/TRBV6-3	TRBJ2-4	15	CASSYAGIAKNIQYF
TRBV7-8	TRBJ1-3	14	CASSPSRAGNTIYF
TRBV20-1	TRBJ2-7	14	CSASPSGGAYEQYF
TRBV4-1	TRBJ1-1	15	CASSRNSLMNTEAFF
TRBV7-9	TRBJ2-1	15	CASNEEWGSYNEQFF
TRBV5-1	TRBJ2-3	15	CASSWGLAGGDTQYF
TRBV7-9	TRBJ2-1	14	CASSLLPRVNEQFF
TRBV6-5	TRBJ2-3	12	CASSYEGRILYF
TRBV7-9	TRBJ1-5	13	CASSLGGGQPQHF
TRBV10-3	TRBJ2-2	14	CAMGGLFNTGELFF
TRBV5-1	TRBJ2-3	14	CASSSRSRTDTQYF
TRBV20-1	TRBJ2-4	13	CSVSAGRENIQYF
TRBV4-2	TRBJ1-5	13	CASSEGINQPQHF
TRBV15	TRBJ2-4	13	CATSRDRSDIQYF
TRBV7-2	TRBJ2-5	15	CASSSGQGVGETQYF
TRBV29-1	TRBJ1-2	16	CSVEVLGTVDNYGYTF
TRBV7-9	TRBJ1-4	12	CASRQGGLKLFF